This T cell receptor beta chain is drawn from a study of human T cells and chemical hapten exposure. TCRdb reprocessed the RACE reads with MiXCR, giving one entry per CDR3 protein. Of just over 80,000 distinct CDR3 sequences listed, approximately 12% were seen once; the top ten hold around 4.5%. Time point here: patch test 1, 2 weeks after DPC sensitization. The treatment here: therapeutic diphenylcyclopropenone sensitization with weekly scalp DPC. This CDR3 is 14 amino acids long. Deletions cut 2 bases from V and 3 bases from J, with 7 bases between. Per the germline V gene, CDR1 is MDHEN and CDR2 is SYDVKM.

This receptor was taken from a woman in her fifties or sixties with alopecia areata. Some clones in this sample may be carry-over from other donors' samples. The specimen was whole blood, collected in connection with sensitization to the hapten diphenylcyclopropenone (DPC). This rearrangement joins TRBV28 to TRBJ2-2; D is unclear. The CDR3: CASSLNPDTGELFF. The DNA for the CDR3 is TGTGCCAGCAGTTTAAACCCCGACACCGGGGAGCTGTTTTTT. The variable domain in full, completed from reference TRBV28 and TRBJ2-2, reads DVKVTQSSRYLVKRTGEKVFLECVQDMDHENMFWYRQDPGLGLRLIYFSYDVKMKEKGDIPEGYSVSREKKERFSLILESASTNQTSMYLCASSLNPDTGELFFGEGSRLTVL.